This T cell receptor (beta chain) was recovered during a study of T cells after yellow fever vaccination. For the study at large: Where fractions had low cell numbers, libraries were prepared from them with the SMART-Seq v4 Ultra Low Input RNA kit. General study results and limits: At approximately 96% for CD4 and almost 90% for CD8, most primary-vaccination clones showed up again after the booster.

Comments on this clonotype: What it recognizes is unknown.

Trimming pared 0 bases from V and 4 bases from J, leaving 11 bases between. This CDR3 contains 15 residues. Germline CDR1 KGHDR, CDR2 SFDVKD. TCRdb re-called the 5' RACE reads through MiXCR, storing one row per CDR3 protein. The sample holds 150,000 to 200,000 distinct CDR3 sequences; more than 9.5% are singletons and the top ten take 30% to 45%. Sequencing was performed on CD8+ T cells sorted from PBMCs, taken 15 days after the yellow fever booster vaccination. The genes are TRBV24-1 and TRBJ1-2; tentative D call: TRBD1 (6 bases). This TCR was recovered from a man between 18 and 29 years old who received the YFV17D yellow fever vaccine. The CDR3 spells CATSDLLPGVYGYTF. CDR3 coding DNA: TGTGCCACCAGTGATTTGCTGCCAGGGGTCTATGGCTACACCTTC.